This is a list of T cell receptor beta chains from one sample in a study of T cells of healthy individuals. MiXCR, applied by TCRdb to the 5' RACE reads, yields one record per CDR3 protein. The table shows approximately 100,000 distinct CDR3 sequences, with roughly 18% occurring only once. These receptors all stem from a human donor in good health. CDR3s include the opening cysteine and the closing phenylalanine or tryptophan. D genes are given only for firm matches. Clone size is not always given. Where it is, it says once, few, many or a class for expanded clones.

14	many	TRBD1	TRBV5-1	TRBJ2-5	CASSRTGESETQYF	TGCGCCAGCAGCAGGACAGGGGAATCAGAGACCCAGTACTTC
15	-	-	TRBV3-1	TRBJ2-7	CASSPGGSSSYEQYF	TGTGCCAGCAGCCCGGGTGGGTCGAGCTCCTACGAGCAGTACTTC
17	-	-	TRBV7-8	TRBJ1-1	CASSLGLQGRWITEAFF	TGTGCCAGCAGCTTAGGGTTACAGGGAAGGTGGATCACTGAAGCTTTCTTT
13	many	-	TRBV29-1	TRBJ2-7	CSVTRDTAYEQYF	TGCAGCGTTACCCGGGACACAGCCTACGAGCAGTACTTC
15	-	-	TRBV9	TRBJ2-1	CASSDSRGNPDGQFF	TGTGCCAGCAGCGACTCCAGGGGAAATCCCGACGGGCAGTTCTTC
14	-	TRBD1	TRBV28	TRBJ1-2	CASSRDTGGAGYTF	TGTGCCAGCAGCAGGGATACAGGGGGGGCTGGCTACACCTTC
15	few	TRBD2	TRBV10-3	TRBJ2-7	CAMSRGTSVLYEQYF	TGTGCCATGAGTCGCGGGACTAGCGTTCTCTACGAGCAGTACTTC
15	-	-	TRBV19	TRBJ2-3	CASKPTRAEADTQYF	TGTGCCAGTAAACCGACCCGGGCCGAGGCAGATACGCAGTATTTT
13	-	-	TRBV20-1	TRBJ1-4	CSARGGSTEKLFF	TGCAGTGCTAGAGGGGGCTCTACGGAAAAACTGTTTTTT
14	-	TRBD1	TRBV5-1	TRBJ1-6	CASSQDRGNSPLHF	TGCGCCAGCAGCCAAGACAGGGGTAATTCACCCCTCCACTTT
14	-	-	TRBV19	TRBJ1-5	CASSIDHGNQPQHF	TGTGCCAGTAGTATAGATCACGGGAATCAGCCCCAGCATTTT
15	-	-	TRBV7-2	TRBJ1-5	CASSLGVRENQPQHF	TGTGCCAGCAGCTTAGGAGTCAGGGAGAATCAGCCCCAGCATTTT
17	-	-	TRBV7-2	TRBJ2-3	CASSSGAGGSPTDTQYF	TGTGCCAGCAGCTCCGGGGCGGGCGGGTCCCCCACAGATACGCAGTATTTT
13	-	-	TRBV4-3	TRBJ2-5	CASSQGSGETQYF	TGCGCCAGCAGCCAAGGATCAGGAGAGACCCAGTACTTC
15	many	TRBD1	TRBV5-1	TRBJ2-7	CASSLFGTDPYEQYF	TGCGCCAGCAGCTTGTTCGGGACAGACCCTTACGAGCAGTACTTC
11	-	-	TRBV29-1	TRBJ2-5	CSVGERETQYF	TGCAGCGTCGGGGAACGAGAGACCCAGTACTTC
14	many	-	TRBV7-2	TRBJ1-2	CASSLAIGGFGYTF	TGTGCCAGCAGCTTAGCGATCGGAGGGTTTGGCTACACCTTC
15	few	-	TRBV4-3	TRBJ2-7	CASSQDDGGSSEQYF	TGCGCCAGCAGCCAAGATGACGGCGGGTCATCAGAGCAGTACTTC
15	-	TRBD1	TRBV5-1	TRBJ2-7	CASSFPDRPPYEQYF	TGCGCCAGCAGCTTCCCGGACAGGCCCCCCTACGAGCAGTACTTC
12	few	TRBD1	TRBV29-1	TRBJ1-2	CSVPWTGGGYTF	TGCAGCGTCCCTTGGACAGGGGGCGGCTACACCTTC
13	few	-	TRBV12-3/TRBV12-4	TRBJ2-5	CASSLAAGRTQYF	TGTGCCAGCAGTTTAGCTGCAGGCCGAACCCAGTACTTC
13	-	-	TRBV6-5	TRBJ1-3	CASSYADGNTIYF	TGTGCCAGCAGTTACGCGGACGGAAACACCATATATTTT
14	-	-	TRBV3-1	TRBJ2-1	CASSQITEYNEQFF	TGTGCCAGCAGCCAAATCACAGAATACAATGAGCAGTTCTTC
16	-	TRBD1	TRBV15	TRBJ1-2	CATSRDTQGPVYGYTF	TGTGCCACCAGCAGAGATACACAGGGGCCCGTCTATGGCTACACCTTC
15	few	-	TRBV29-1	TRBJ2-5	CSVEVLGDSQETQYF	TGCAGCGTTGAAGTCCTGGGGGACTCTCAAGAGACCCAGTACTTC
18	-	TRBD2	TRBV4-2	TRBJ2-7	CASSQGLAGLGIAYEQYF	TGTGCCAGCAGCCAGGGACTAGCGGGACTCGGGATAGCCTACGAGCAGTACTTC
14	-	-	TRBV7-9	TRBJ2-4	CASSLDNKGNIQYF	TGTGCCAGCAGCTTAGATAATAAGGGGAACATTCAGTACTTC
15	-	TRBD2	TRBV2	TRBJ2-1	CASSESGSGGPKSTF	TGTGCCAGCAGTGAATCTGGTAGCGGGGGGCCAAAGTCGACCTTC
16	few	-	TRBV4-1	TRBJ2-7	CASSVYPAGDRYEQYF	TGCGCCAGCAGCGTTTACCCGGCAGGGGACCGCTACGAGCAGTACTTC
13	-	-	TRBV20-1	TRBJ2-3	CSAREDSTDTQYF	TGCAGTGCTAGAGAGGACAGCACAGATACGCAGTATTTT
14	many	-	TRBV7-9	TRBJ2-7	CASSLSGGLDEQYF	TGTGCCAGCAGCTTATCTGGGGGTCTGGACGAGCAGTACTTC
17	-	-	TRBV7-2	TRBJ2-6	CASSLVVVGVGANVLTF	TGTGCCAGCAGCTTAGTAGTGGTAGGGGTCGGGGCCAACGTCCTGACTTTC
14	few	TRBD1	TRBV20-1	TRBJ1-2	CSASEGASNYGYTF	TGCAGTGCTAGTGAGGGGGCCTCTAACTATGGCTACACCTTC
15	-	-	TRBV6-5	TRBJ1-1	CASRRQAPLNTEAFF	TGTGCCAGTCGCCGTCAAGCTCCTCTTAACACTGAAGCTTTCTTT
14	-	TRBD1	TRBV7-9	TRBJ1-2	CASRPRTGVRGYTF	TGTGCCAGCAGACCCCGGACAGGGGTAAGAGGCTACACCTTC
15	few	-	TRBV4-1	TRBJ2-5	CASSQDGAGQETQYF	TGCGCCAGCAGCCAAGATGGGGCAGGCCAAGAGACCCAGTACTTC
16	few	TRBD2	TRBV7-2	TRBJ2-7	CASSQGTSGGAYEQYF	TGTGCCAGCAGCCAAGGGACTAGCGGGGGGGCCTACGAGCAGTACTTC
14	few	-	TRBV11-1	TRBJ2-1	CASSLLEGPNEQFF	TGTGCCAGCAGCTTATTGGAGGGCCCCAATGAGCAGTTCTTC
11	-	-	TRBV6-5	TRBJ2-1	CATTGGVEQFF	TGTGCCACCACCGGGGGCGTTGAGCAGTTCTTC
13	few	TRBD1	TRBV29-1	TRBJ1-1	CSAVQGLGTEAFF	TGCAGCGCAGTACAGGGGTTGGGCACTGAAGCTTTCTTT
18	few	TRBD1	TRBV28	TRBJ1-5	CASSWTQQGRGFGQPQHF	TGTGCCAGCAGTTGGACCCAACAGGGGCGTGGGTTTGGTCAGCCCCAGCATTTT
15	-	TRBD1	TRBV20-1	TRBJ1-5	CSAPLPGGYNQPQHF	TGCAGTGCACCTCTCCCAGGGGGCTACAATCAGCCCCAGCATTTT
13	-	-	TRBV20-1	TRBJ2-3	CSARDLVIDTQYF	TGCAGTGCTAGAGATCTAGTTATAGATACGCAGTATTTT
15	few	TRBD2	TRBV9	TRBJ2-3	CASSVSGGIPDTQYF	TGTGCCAGCAGCGTTAGCGGGGGGATACCAGATACGCAGTATTTT
15	-	-	TRBV7-9	TRBJ2-2	CASSPRDRITGELFF	TGTGCCAGCAGCCCCAGGGACCGTATCACCGGGGAGCTGTTTTTT
14	few	TRBD1	TRBV20-1	TRBJ1-6	CSALGQADNSPLHF	TGCAGTGCCTTGGGACAGGCGGATAATTCACCCCTCCACTTT
15	few	-	TRBV2	TRBJ2-1	CANDRDGGAYNEQFF	TGTGCCAACGACCGGGACGGGGGAGCCTACAATGAGCAGTTCTTC
14	-	-	TRBV5-5	TRBJ2-1	CASSRPGQLYEQFF	TGTGCCAGCAGCCGACCGGGACAACTATATGAGCAGTTCTTC
17	many	-	TRBV11-2	TRBJ2-1	CASSLEGARLAFDEQFF	TGTGCCAGCAGCTTAGAGGGCGCAAGGCTAGCGTTCGATGAGCAGTTCTTC
14	many	TRBD1	TRBV12-3/TRBV12-4	TRBJ1-5	CASSSQGEDQPQHF	TGTGCCAGCAGTTCACAGGGGGAGGATCAGCCCCAGCATTTT
14	many	-	TRBV12-3/TRBV12-4	TRBJ1-5	CASSFPDSNQPQHF	TGTGCCAGCAGTTTTCCGGATAGCAATCAGCCCCAGCATTTT
13	-	-	TRBV10-3	TRBJ2-5	CAISETSDGTQYF	TGTGCCATCAGTGAGACTAGTGATGGGACCCAGTACTTC
15	many	TRBD2	TRBV3-1	TRBJ2-7	CASSASIAGGHEQYF	TGTGCCAGCAGCGCCAGTATAGCGGGAGGGCACGAGCAGTACTTC
16	-	-	TRBV7-9	TRBJ1-6	CASSFGLHDYNSPLHF	TGTGCCAGCAGCTTTGGCCTACACGACTATAATTCACCCCTCCACTTT
14	-	-	TRBV30	TRBJ1-1	CAWSVRRGPNEAFF	TGTGCCTGGAGTGTACGACGGGGGCCAAATGAAGCTTTCTTT
15	many	TRBD1	TRBV29-1	TRBJ2-5	CSVDGQGLTGETQYF	TGCAGCGTTGACGGACAGGGCTTGACCGGAGAGACCCAGTACTTC
16	few	-	TRBV7-6	TRBJ2-6	CASSLGQGGGANVLTF	TGTGCCAGCAGCTTAGGGCAGGGTGGTGGGGCCAACGTCCTGACTTTC
15	-	-	TRBV6-5	TRBJ1-1	CASSYSGQVLIEAFF	TGTGCCAGCAGTTACTCGGGGCAGGTCTTGATCGAAGCTTTCTTT
14	-	TRBD1	TRBV2	TRBJ2-2	CASKGQGGTGELFF	TGTGCCAGTAAGGGACAGGGAGGCACCGGGGAGCTGTTTTTT